This TCR beta chain was sequenced for a study of B cell selection in AIRE deficiency. Some clones are missing from TCRdb's copy, which holds only in-frame ones; the method was immunoSEQ multiplex PCR. This table holds about 25,000 clones, roughly 95% found once. Whole-study findings and limits: Shared Treg sequences had shorter CDR3s, biased toward rearrangements with few non-templated insertions. Around 30% of healthy-shared Treg TCRbeta sequences appeared in patient Tconv cells. Only around a tenth of 3,500 to 4,500 shared Treg sequences were patient-specific; 31.6% healthy-specific. AIRE-deficient Tconv and Treg repertoires matched healthy donors in TCRBV, CDR3 length, diversity.

CD4+CD127+ cells were sorted as the conventional CD4 T cells. Note on this clone: Its antigen is not known.

Germline V gene data show CDR1 as SGHTA and CDR2 as FQGNSA. This CDR3 comprises 14 residues. Trimming cost V 3 bases and J 10 bases; bases outside gene matches: 6. This chain uses TRBV7-2 with TRBJ1-6; 7 bases map to TRBD1. The TCR was taken from a human donor in good health. The sequenced sample was CD4+CD127+ conventional T cells sorted from PBMCs. For the CDR3, the DNA is TGTGCCAGCAGCTTGGCCAGGGGGGGATCACCCCTCCACTTT. This translates into CASSLARGGSPLHF.